This T cell receptor (beta chain) was captured in a study of early stage breast cancer tumors (dated by TCRdb to the late 2010s). Concerning the study at large: Of the 15 to 20 invasive breast tumors, twelve were found to be estrogen receptor-positive, progesterone receptor-positive and HER2-negative. Of the approximately 12 ER+/PR+/HER2- tumors, eight were classified as invasive ductal carcinomas and four as invasive lobular carcinomas. On average, each sample got around 10-fold read coverage. Across all samples, 2,651,842 templates representing approximately 1,000,000 unique clonotypes were detected. What the authors observed across the whole study: Chain pairing and functional markers such as CD4, CD8 and FOXP3 were missed by bulk genomic DNA sequencing of unsorted cells. Because the cohort was small, analysis by tumor subtype was not possible. Enriched TCRB sequences shared across patients were mostly commonly generated sequences, unlikely to play an important role in the tumor microenvironment. Tumors showed approximately 2.5-fold higher T cell density and higher clonality than adjacent normal breast tissue. Repertoires from blood resembled normal breast more closely than tumor, and using blood as a reference for each tissue separated tumor from normal in 14 of 16 patients.

Regarding this clone: Its antigen has not been determined. Per-nucleotide qualities are absent, and no much larger clonotype sits a single base away.

The study profiled bulk TCR beta-chain repertoires in matched peripheral blood, tumor and adjacent normal breast tissue taken from some 15 patients with early-stage breast cancer. Before surgery, 5-10 mL of whole blood was collected into EDTA tubes and then processed within 2 hours. Ficoll-Paque centrifugation in SepMate-50 tubes was used to isolate peripheral blood mononuclear cells. PBMCs were cryopreserved in about 90% FBS with around 10% DMSO in aliquots of roughly 1.9 to 4.5 million cells and stored in liquid nitrogen. Genomic DNA was extracted with the Qiagen AllPrep DNA/RNA Mini kit. V is clipped by 4 bases and J by 0 bases, and the sequence between their germline boundaries is 12 bases long. The germline V gene encodes CDR1 SEHNR and CDR2 FQNEAQ (reference sequence). Reading from cysteine to phenylalanine, the CDR3 counts 16 amino acids. CDR3 DNA is the only sequence kept; it has 48 bases, read in frame from the first base.

Each sample was amplified as two independent genomic DNA replicates: 0.45 to 0.5 ug for blood and approximately 1.5 ug for tumor or normal breast. TCRB sequencing of genomic DNA was carried out with the ImmunoSeq Intro kit according to the manufacturer's instructions. The multiplex PCR ran for 30 to 35 cycles using proprietary primers and spike-in control sequences for absolute quantification. Single-end 150-bp reads were used to sequence an 87-bp fragment covering the CDR3 and the flanking V and J genes. Seven samples, with two replicates for each sample, were multiplexed per lane of an Illumina MiSeq using version 3.0 chemistry. As for how the authors treated the data: The vendor's proprietary pipeline processed the raw data and merged both replicates into a single result for each sample. A clonotype was defined as productive rearrangements that share the same V-gene family, CDR3 amino acid sequence and J-gene segment. Clonality was computed as 1 minus the normalized Shannon entropy (Pielou evenness) of TCRB abundances. To estimate T cell density, the total number of templates was divided by the input cell count, which was inferred from how much DNA went in. Recon was used with default parameters to estimate total repertoire diversity and clonality. A clonotype was considered tumor-enriched if its abundance in tumor exceeded 0.1% and was at least 32-fold higher than its abundance in normal breast. Imported from immuneACCESS, the table was reduced by TCRdb to in-frame sequences with V and J called. These copies leave out some clones; in studies compared against another copy, an unresolved V gene accounts for under half, and the cause of the remainder is not known. V and J calls and clone size follow that table, whereas D and trimming were derived from the DNA. The sample yields fewer than 50,000 clones; about 73% were counted once. The top ten hold more than 5.5% of the sample.

The TCR comes from a person between 50 and 60 years old with breast cancer. The rearrangement combines TRBV7-9 with TRBJ1-4, with TRBD1 as a weak D call on 5 bases. The specimen sequenced was blood. The DNA sequence is given as TGTGCCAGCAGCTCAAGGGGCTTTGCAACTAATGAAAAACTGTTTTTT. It specifies CASSSRGFATNEKLFF.